This TCR beta chain was recovered during a study of blood T cell repertoires in COVID-19. Whole-study context: Nucleic acid was either cDNA or gDNA, and it came from T cells, B-cell-depleted T cells, or PBMCs.

A single count supports this clone. In the original workflow: Scientists estimated how many nucleated cells there were by amplifying reference gene primers. Using immunoSEQ multiplex PCR, the repertoire was profiled, and TCRdb retains in-frame clones only, with some absent. D and trimming were read from the DNA, whereas the V and J calls and clone size are those reported in that table. The sample includes a few hundred thousand clones, around 90% seen only once; the top ten take roughly 6.8%. Followed longitudinally, the Seattle patients had been enrolled during active infection. Germline CDR1 and CDR2: SGDLS and YYNGEE. CDR3 size: 15 residues. V was pared by 3 bases and J by 5 bases, with 9 bases of the junction left unmatched.

This chain joins TRBV9 and TRBJ2-3, with 7 nucleotides matching TRBD2. The clonotype originates from a woman between 25 and 40 years old with COVID-19, enrolled during active disease. Specimen: peripheral blood. CDR3 nucleotides: TGTGCCAGCAGCGATCGGGACTATGGGGTAGATACGCAGTATTTT. Translation gives CASSDRDYGVDTQYF. Full variable domain (missing parts from reference TRBV9 and TRBJ2-3): DSGVTQTPKHLITATGQRVTLRCSPRSGDLSVYWYQQSLDQGLQFLIQYYNGEERAKGNILERFSAQQFPDLHSELNLSSLELGDSALYFCASSDRDYGVDTQYFGPGTRLTVL.